This T cell receptor (beta chain) is from a study of vaccination and CD4 T cells after COVID-19. Cultured CD4+ T cell DNA underwent sequencing with the Oncomine TCR Beta short-read assay. TCRdb processed the PCR reads anew with MiXCR; each CDR3 protein has one entry. The sample consists of some 14,000 distinct CDR3 sequences, roughly a fifth of them appearing once. This CDR3 spans 13 amino acids. Note on this clonotype: The antigen is not known.

Regarding treatment: roughly 10-day PBMC culture with coronavirus spike peptide pools or control peptides (ViraFEST assay). V and J are TRBV21-1 and TRBJ2-5; the table gives TRBD1 as D, unverified against the DNA. TRBV21-1 is given as a pseudogene. The receptor was isolated from a human donor who received a COVID-19 vaccine. Sequencing used CD4+ T cells from blood, cultured in vitro, obtained before SARS-CoV-2 vaccination. CDR3 in amino acids: CASTLESQETQYF. The CDR3 nucleotides read TGTGCCAGCACCCTGGAAAGCCAAGAGACCCAGTACTTC.